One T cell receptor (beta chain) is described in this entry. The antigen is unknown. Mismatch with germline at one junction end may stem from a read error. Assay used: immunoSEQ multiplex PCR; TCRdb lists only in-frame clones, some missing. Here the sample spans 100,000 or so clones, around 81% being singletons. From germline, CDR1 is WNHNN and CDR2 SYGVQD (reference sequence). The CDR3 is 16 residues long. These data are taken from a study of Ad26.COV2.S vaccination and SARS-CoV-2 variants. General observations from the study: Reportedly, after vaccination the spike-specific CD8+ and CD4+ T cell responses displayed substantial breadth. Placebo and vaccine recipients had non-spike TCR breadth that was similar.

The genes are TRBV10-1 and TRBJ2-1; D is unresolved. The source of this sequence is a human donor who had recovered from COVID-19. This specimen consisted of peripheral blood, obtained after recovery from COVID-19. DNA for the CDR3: TGCGCCAGCTGTGAGACGGCCGCCGGCTCCTACAATGAGCAGTTCTTC. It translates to CASCETAAGSYNEQFF.